The 7 T cell receptor beta chains in this list originate from one sample, sequenced in a study of radiotherapy plus CTLA-4 blockade in lung cancer. Assay: immunoSEQ multiplex PCR; the TCRdb copy retains only in-frame clones and omits some. The top ten clones hold roughly a tenth of a sample with about 70,000 clones, around 79% of them seen once. The sequencing used peripheral blood, collected from a patient treated with radiotherapy plus ipilimumab. The receptors here all came from a human donor with non-small cell lung cancer who had a complete response to radiotherapy plus ipilimumab.

This chain links TRBV2 with TRBJ2-3; D is uncertain. In germline, CDR1 is SNHLY, CDR2 FYNNEI. The CDR3 runs 12 residues. Trimming shortened V by 1 base and J by 6 bases, and 5 bases separated the two germline ends. The CDR3: CASSEVLDTQYF. The CDR3 DNA follows: TGTGCCAGCAGTGAAGTCCTGGATACGCAGTATTTT.

This chain connects TRBV18 to TRBJ2-5; D remains ambiguous. Germline V gives CDR1 KGHSH, CDR2 LQKENI. The CDR3 is made up of 12 amino acids. V lost 4 bases and J lost 3, with 6 bases in between. In DNA, the CDR3 is TGTGCCAGCTCACGCTCGAAAGAGACCCAGTACTTC. As protein: CASSRSKETQYF.

The chain recombines TRBV10-3 with TRBJ1-3; D is possibly TRBD1 (5 bases). The CDR3 spans 16 residues. Per germline, CDR1 ENHRY and CDR2 SYGVKD. Trimming removed 2 bases at V and 0 bases at J, with 11 bases between. This CDR3 reads CAISETIDSSGNTIYF. The CDR3 region has the DNA TGTGCCATCAGTGAGACTATCGACAGCTCTGGAAACACCATATATTTT.

The V and J genes are TRBV2 and TRBJ1-6, with D possibly being TRBD1 (6 bases). The CDR3 spans 14 residues. Germline assignment: CDR1 SNHLY and CDR2 FYNNEI. Trimming removed 6 bases at V and 5 bases at J, with 11 bases between. The CDR3 reads CASRPGVNNSPLHF. The DNA of the CDR3 is TGTGCCAGCAGGCCAGGGGTAAATAATTCACCCCTCCACTTT.

This rearrangement joins TRBV6-1 to TRBJ1-2, with D tentatively TRBD1 (6 bases). Germline V gives CDR1 MNHNS, CDR2 SASEGT. Trimming took off 9 bases at V and 2 bases at J, with 10 bases between the two ends. The CDR3 has 12 residues. CDR3 in amino acids: CASIQGNYGYTF. The CDR3 nucleotides read TGTGCCAGTATCCAGGGGAACTATGGCTACACCTTC.

The chain carries TRBV6-5 and TRBJ2-4; maybe TRBD2 (5 bases). V lost 0 bases, J lost 0 bases, and 9 bases lay in between. Germline V CDR1 and CDR2: MNHEY, SVGAGI. CDR3 length equals 16 residues. The CDR3 DNA is TGTGCCAGCAGTTACTCCCCGCTAGCAGCCAAAAACATTCAGTACTTC. Its translation is CASSYSPLAAKNIQYF.

The CDR3, as DNA: TGTGCCAGCACCGACCTCGGACATGGCAACTATGGCTACACCTTC. Translated, it gives CASTDLGHGNYGYTF. V usage is TRBV6-5 and J usage is TRBJ1-2; tentative D call: TRBD1 (5 bases). Germline V gene lookup returns CDR1 MNHEY and CDR2 SVGAGI. V lost 7 bases and J 2 bases, leaving 17 bases between the germline ends. The CDR3 runs to 15 residues.